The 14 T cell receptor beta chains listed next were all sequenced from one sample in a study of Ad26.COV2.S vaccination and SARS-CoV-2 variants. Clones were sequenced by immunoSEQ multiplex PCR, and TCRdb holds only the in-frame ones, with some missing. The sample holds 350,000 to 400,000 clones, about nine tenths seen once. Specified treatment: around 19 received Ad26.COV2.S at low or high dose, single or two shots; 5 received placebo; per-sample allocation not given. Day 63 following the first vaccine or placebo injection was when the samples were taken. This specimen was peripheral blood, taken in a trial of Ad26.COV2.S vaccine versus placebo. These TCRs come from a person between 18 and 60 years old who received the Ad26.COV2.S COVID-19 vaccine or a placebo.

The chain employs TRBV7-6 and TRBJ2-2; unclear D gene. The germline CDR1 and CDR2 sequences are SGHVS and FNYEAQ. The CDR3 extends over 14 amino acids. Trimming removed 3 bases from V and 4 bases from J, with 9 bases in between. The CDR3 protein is CASSFRVVTGELFF. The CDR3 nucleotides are TGTGCCAGCAGCTTTCGCGTCGTCACCGGGGAGCTGTTTTTT.

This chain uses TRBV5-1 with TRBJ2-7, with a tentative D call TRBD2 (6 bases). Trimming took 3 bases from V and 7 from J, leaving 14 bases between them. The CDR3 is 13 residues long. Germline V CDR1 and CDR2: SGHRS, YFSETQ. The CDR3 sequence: CASSSWGEQEQYF. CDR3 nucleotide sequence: TGCGCCAGCAGCTCGTGGGGGGAGCAAGAGCAGTACTTC.

CDR3: CASSRQKNYEQYF. DNA of the CDR3: TGTGCCAGTAGTCGCCAGAAAAACTACGAGCAGTACTTC. This chain joins TRBV19 and TRBJ2-7, with D unresolved. The germline V gene has CDR1 LNHDA and CDR2 SQIVND (reference sequence). Between the trimmed V and J ends, which lost 5 bases and 3 bases, there was a span of 11 bases. There are 13 residues in the CDR3. Filled out from reference TRBV19 and TRBJ2-7, the complete variable domain reads DGGITQSPKYLFRKEGQNVTLSCEQNLNHDAMYWYRQDPGQGLRLIYYSQIVNDFQKGDIAEGYSVSREKKESFPLTVTSAQKNPTAFYLCASSRQKNYEQYFGPGTRLTVT.

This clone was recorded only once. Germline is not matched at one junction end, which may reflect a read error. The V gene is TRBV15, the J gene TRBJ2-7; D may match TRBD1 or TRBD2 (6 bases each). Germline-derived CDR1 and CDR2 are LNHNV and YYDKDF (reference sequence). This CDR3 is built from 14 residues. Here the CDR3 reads CATSRERGPYEQYF. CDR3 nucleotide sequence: TGTGCCACCAGCCGAGAACGGGGGCCCTACGAGCAGTACTTC. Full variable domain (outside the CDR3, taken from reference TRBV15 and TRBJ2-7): DAMVIQNPRYQVTQFGKPVTLSCSQTLNHNVMYWYQQKSSQAPKLLFHYYDKDFNNEADTPDNFQSRRPNTSFCFLDIRSPGLGDTAMYLCATSRERGPYEQYFGPGTRLTVT.

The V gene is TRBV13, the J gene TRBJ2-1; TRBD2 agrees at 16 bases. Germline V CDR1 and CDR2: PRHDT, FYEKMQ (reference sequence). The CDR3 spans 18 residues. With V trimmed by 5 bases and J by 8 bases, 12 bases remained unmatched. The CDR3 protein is CASSRGGLAGGPGYEQFF. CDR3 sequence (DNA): TGTGCCAGCAGCAGAGGGGGACTAGCGGGAGGGCCTGGTTATGAGCAGTTCTTC.

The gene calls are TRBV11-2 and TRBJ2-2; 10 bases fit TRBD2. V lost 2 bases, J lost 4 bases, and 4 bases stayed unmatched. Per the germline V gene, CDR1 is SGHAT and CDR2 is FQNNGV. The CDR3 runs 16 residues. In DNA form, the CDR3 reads TGTGCCAGCAGCTTAAGGCTAGCGGGAGTCACCGGGGAGCTGTTTTTT. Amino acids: CASSLRLAGVTGELFF.

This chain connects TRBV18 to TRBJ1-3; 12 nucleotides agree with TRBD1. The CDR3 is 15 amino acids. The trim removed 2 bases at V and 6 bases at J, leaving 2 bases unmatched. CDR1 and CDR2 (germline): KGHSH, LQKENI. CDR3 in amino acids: CASSPGTGGTNTIYF. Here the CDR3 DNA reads TGTGCCAGCTCACCAGGGACAGGGGGCACAAACACCATATATTTT.

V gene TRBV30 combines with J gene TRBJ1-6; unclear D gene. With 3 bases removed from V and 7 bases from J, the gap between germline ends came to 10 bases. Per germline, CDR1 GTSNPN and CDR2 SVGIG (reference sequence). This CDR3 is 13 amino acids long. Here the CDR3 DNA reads TGTGCCTGGAGCCCCTTCCCAAATTCACCCCTCCACTTT. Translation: CAWSPFPNSPLHF.

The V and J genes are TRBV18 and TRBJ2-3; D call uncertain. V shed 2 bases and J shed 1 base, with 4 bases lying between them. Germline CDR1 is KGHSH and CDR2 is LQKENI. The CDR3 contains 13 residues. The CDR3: CASSPGRTDTQYF. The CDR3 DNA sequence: TGTGCCAGCTCACCAGGCCGCACAGATACGCAGTATTTT.

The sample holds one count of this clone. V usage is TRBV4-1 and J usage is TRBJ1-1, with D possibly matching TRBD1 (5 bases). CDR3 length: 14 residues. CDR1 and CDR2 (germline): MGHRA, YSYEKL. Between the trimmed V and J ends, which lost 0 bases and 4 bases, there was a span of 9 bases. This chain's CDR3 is CASSQEGALTEAFF. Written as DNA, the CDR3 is TGCGCCAGCAGCCAAGAAGGGGCACTCACTGAAGCTTTCTTT.

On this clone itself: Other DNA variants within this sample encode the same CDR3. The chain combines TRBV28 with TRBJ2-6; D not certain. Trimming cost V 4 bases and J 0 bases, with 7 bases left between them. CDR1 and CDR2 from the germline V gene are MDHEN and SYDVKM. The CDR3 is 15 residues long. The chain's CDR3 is CASSSGSSGANVLTF. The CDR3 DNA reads TGTGCCAGCAGTTCCGGTAGCTCTGGGGCCAACGTCCTGACTTTC.

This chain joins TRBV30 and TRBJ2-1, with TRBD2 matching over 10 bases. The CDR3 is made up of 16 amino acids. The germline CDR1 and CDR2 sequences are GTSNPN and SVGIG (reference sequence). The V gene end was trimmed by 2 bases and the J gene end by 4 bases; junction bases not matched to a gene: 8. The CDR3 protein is CAWSRAGGPTYNEQFF. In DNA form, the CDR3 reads TGTGCCTGGAGTCGAGCGGGAGGGCCCACTTACAATGAGCAGTTCTTC. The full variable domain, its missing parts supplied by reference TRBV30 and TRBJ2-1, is SQTIHQWPATLVQPVGSPLSLECTVEGTSNPNLYWYRQAAGRGLQLLFYSVGIGQISSEVPQNLSASRPQDRQFILSSKKLLLSDSGFYLCAWSRAGGPTYNEQFFGPGTRLTVL.

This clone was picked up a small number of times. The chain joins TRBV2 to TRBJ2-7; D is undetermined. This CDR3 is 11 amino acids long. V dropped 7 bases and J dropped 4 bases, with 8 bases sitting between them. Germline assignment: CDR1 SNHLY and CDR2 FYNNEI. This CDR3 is CASTPRYEQYF. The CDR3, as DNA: TGTGCCAGCACCCCAAGGTACGAGCAGTACTTC.

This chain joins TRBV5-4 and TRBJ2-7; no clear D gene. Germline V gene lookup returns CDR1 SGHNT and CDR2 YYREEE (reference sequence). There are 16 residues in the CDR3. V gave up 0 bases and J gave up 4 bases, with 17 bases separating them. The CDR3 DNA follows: TGTGCCAGCAGCTTGGCCGGAACAGCAGAAGCTTACGAGCAGTACTTC. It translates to CASSLAGTAEAYEQYF.